The 19 T cell receptor beta chains below were found in one sample sequenced in a study of blood T cell repertoires in COVID-19. Assay: immunoSEQ multiplex PCR; the TCRdb copy retains only in-frame clones and omits some. This sample yields 350,000 or so clones, of which about nine tenths are seen a single time; 1% belongs to the top ten. The sequenced sample consisted of PBMCs or T cells enriched from blood (not recorded which). The origin of the receptors is a woman aged 25 to 39 who had been exposed to COVID-19.

The rearrangement links TRBV27 to TRBJ2-1; the D gene is possibly TRBD1 (6 bases). The germline CDR1 and CDR2 sequences are MNHEY and SMNVEV (reference sequence). The CDR3 contains 15 residues. Trimming shortened V by 6 bases and J by 5 bases, and 17 bases separated the two germline ends. As DNA, the CDR3 is TGTGCCAGCAGAAACATACGACAGGTTCACAATGAGCAGTTCTTC. Translated, it gives CASRNIRQVHNEQFF.

This chain links TRBV10-3 with TRBJ1-4, with 7 bases that match TRBD1. The germline CDR1 and CDR2 sequences are ENHRY and SYGVKD. CDR3 length: 12 amino acids. Germline trimming cut 6 bases from V and 9 bases from J; bases unmatched to any gene: 4. CDR3 sequence (DNA): TGTGCCATCAGCTCGGACAGGAAAAAACTGTTTTTT. Amino acids: CAISSDRKKLFF.

The chain is built from TRBV7-6 and TRBJ2-1, with 12 bases that match TRBD2. The CDR3 sequence is 14 residues long. The germline CDR1 and CDR2 sequences are SGHVS and FNYEAQ. The V segment lost 3 bases and the J segment 10 bases; nucleotides outside the gene matches: 4. CDR3 sequence reads: CASSFLAGGNEQFF. CDR3 nucleotides: TGTGCCAGCAGCTTCCTAGCGGGAGGGAACGAGCAGTTCTTC.

This clone was detected only once. V is TRBV6-5 and J is TRBJ2-1; possible D gene TRBD2, 6 bases. CDR1 and CDR2 from the germline V gene are MNHEY and SVGAGI. The CDR3 covers 16 residues. Deletions cut 0 bases from V and 2 bases from J, with 11 bases between. CDR3: CASSYSGGTPYNEQFF. Written as DNA, the CDR3 is TGTGCCAGCAGTTACTCGGGCGGGACGCCCTACAATGAGCAGTTCTTC.

The chain is built from TRBV27 and TRBJ2-3; D may be TRBD2 (5 bases). The CDR3 covers 15 residues. CDR1 and CDR2 (germline): MNHEY, SMNVEV (reference sequence). Trimming removed 2 bases from V and 5 bases from J, with 14 bases in between. CDR3 sequence (DNA): TGTGCCAGCAGTTTACGAGGGAACCCGGAAGATACGCAGTATTTT. It specifies CASSLRGNPEDTQYF.

This rearrangement joins TRBV3-1 (or the pseudogene TRBV3-2) to TRBJ2-1; tentative D call: TRBD2 (5 bases). The CDR3 is made up of 14 amino acids. Germline CDR1 reads LGHDT; CDR2 reads YNNKEL (reference sequence). Trimming left V 1 base short and J 4 bases short, with 8 bases between. In nucleotides, the CDR3 is TGTGCCAGCAGCCAAGGGGAGCCTTACAATGAGCAGTTCTTC. The encoded protein is CASSQGEPYNEQFF.

The rearrangement uses TRBV3-1 (or the pseudogene TRBV3-2) and TRBJ2-5; 14 nucleotides line up with TRBD2. Germline assignment: CDR1 LGHDT and CDR2 YNNKEL (reference sequence). The trim removed 3 bases at V and 7 bases at J, leaving 4 bases unmatched. The CDR3 contains 15 residues. Here the CDR3 DNA reads TGTGCCAGCAGCCAGGCGACTAGCGGGAGGGGGACCCAGTACTTC. This sequence encodes CASSQATSGRGTQYF.

The chain recombines TRBV10-3 with TRBJ1-1, with 8 bases matching TRBD1. This CDR3 is 15 amino acids long. Losses at the gene ends were 2 bases for V and 1 base for J; bases not matched to a gene: 3. The germline CDR1 and CDR2 sequences are ENHRY and SYGVKD. The CDR3 is CAISETGQANTEAFF. The CDR3 DNA reads TGTGCCATCAGTGAGACGGGACAGGCGAACACTGAAGCTTTCTTT.

There are a few counts of this clone. V usage is TRBV27 and J usage is TRBJ2-1; 14 nucleotides match TRBD2. Trimming took 5 bases from V and 4 from J; bases not matched to a gene: 4. The V gene's germline CDR1 is MNHEY and CDR2 SMNVEV (reference sequence). The CDR3 is 16 amino acids. The CDR3 sequence: CASSTRLAGGYNEQFF. The CDR3 coding sequence is TGTGCCAGCAGTACCCGACTAGCGGGAGGGTACAATGAGCAGTTCTTC.

The gene calls are TRBV21-1 and TRBJ1-1. TRBV21-1 is annotated as a pseudogene. The CDR3 is 14 amino acids. As DNA, the CDR3 is TGTGCCAGCAGCAAAGATCCGGGAACCGCTGAAGCTTTCTTT. Residues: CASSKDPGTAEAFF.

This rearrangement joins TRBV7-9 to TRBJ1-2; 11 bases line up with TRBD1. The CDR3 totals 14 residues. With 5 bases clipped from V and 4 bases from J, the junction kept 3 bases outside the gene matches. Per germline, CDR1 SEHNR and CDR2 FQNEAQ (reference sequence). CDR3 in DNA: TGTGCCAGCAGCCGGACAGGGGGCAGCTATGGCTACACCTTC. Residues: CASSRTGGSYGYTF.

DNA for the CDR3: TGTGCCAGCAGTTTATTAGTAACCCATCAGCCCCAGCATTTT. It codes for CASSLLVTHQPQHF. The chain employs TRBV28 and TRBJ1-5; D call uncertain. The CDR3 loop spans 14 amino acids. The germline CDR1 and CDR2 sequences are MDHEN and SYDVKM. The V and J ends lost 1 base and 5 bases respectively, with 9 bases between them. The whole variable domain, filled in from reference TRBV28 and TRBJ1-5, reads DVKVTQSSRYLVKRTGEKVFLECVQDMDHENMFWYRQDPGLGLRLIYFSYDVKMKEKGDIPEGYSVSREKKERFSLILESASTNQTSMYLCASSLLVTHQPQHFGDGTRLSIL.

This rearrangement joins TRBV30 to TRBJ1-6; D call uncertain. The germline V and J ends were trimmed by 1 base and 8 bases, with 15 bases remaining between them. CDR1 is GTSNPN and CDR2 is SVGIG in the germline V gene (reference sequence). The CDR3 contains 15 residues. The CDR3 region has the DNA TGTGCCTGGAGTGGGGCAGTGAGAATCGATTCACCCCTCCACTTT. Protein: CAWSGAVRIDSPLHF.

The chain combines TRBV15 with TRBJ2-7; 7 bases align to TRBD2. There are 14 residues in the CDR3. Germline CDR1 is LNHNV and CDR2 is YYDKDF (reference sequence). The junction had 9 bases not matched to a gene; V was cut back by 5 bases and J by 5 bases. CDR3 residues: CATSRPGGNNEQYF. As DNA, the CDR3 is TGTGCCACCAGCCGCCCCGGGGGGAATAACGAGCAGTACTTC.

This clone was counted a single time. The rearrangement joins TRBV3-1 (or the pseudogene TRBV3-2) to TRBJ2-7, with 8 bases fitting TRBD2. This CDR3 is 14 amino acids long. Germline lookup yields CDR1 LGHDT and CDR2 YNNKEL (reference sequence). V shed 2 bases and J 2 bases; nucleotides not matched to a gene: 2. The CDR3 here is CASSQRLAPYEQYF. CDR3 nucleotide sequence: TGTGCCAGCAGCCAAAGACTAGCGCCCTACGAGCAGTACTTC.

V and J are TRBV12-5 and TRBJ2-2; D is possibly TRBD2 (6 bases). Germline V gene data show CDR1 as LGHNT and CDR2 as FRNRAP. The CDR3 has 16 residues. Between the trimmed V and J ends, which lost 1 base and 7 bases, there was a span of 16 bases. In DNA form, the CDR3 reads TGTGCTAGTGGTTTGGCGCGATTGGGGGGAGGCGGGGAGCTGTTTTTT. It yields the protein CASGLARLGGGGELFF. Based on the CDR3 plus reference TRBV12-5 and TRBJ2-2, the full variable domain is DARVTQTPRHKVTEMGQEVTMRCQPILGHNTVFWYRQTMMQGLELLAYFRNRAPLDDSGMPKDRFSAEMPDATLATLKIQPSEPRDSAVYFCASGLARLGGGGELFFGEGSRLTVL.

The chain is built from TRBV18 and TRBJ1-1, with D unclear. From germline, CDR1 is KGHSH and CDR2 LQKENI. With 2 bases removed from V and 1 base from J, the gap between germline ends came to 8 bases. The CDR3 spans 14 residues. As DNA, the CDR3 is TGTGCCAGCTCACCAACCAGGCAGAACACTGAAGCTTTCTTT. Its protein is CASSPTRQNTEAFF.

The chain couples TRBV5-1 to TRBJ2-3; 7 bases match TRBD2. V shed 0 bases, J shed 0 bases, and the junction held 4 bases outside the gene matches. In germline, CDR1 is SGHRS, CDR2 YFSETQ. The CDR3 spans 16 residues. The CDR3 loop is CASSLVGSGSTDTQYF. The CDR3 bases are TGCGCCAGCAGCTTGGTGGGTAGCGGGAGCACAGATACGCAGTATTTT.

This chain connects TRBV9 to TRBJ1-1, with D tentatively TRBD1 (5 bases). Between the trimmed V and J ends, which lost 1 base and 4 bases, there was a span of 29 bases. CDR3 length equals 20 residues. CDR1 and CDR2 (germline): SGDLS, YYNGEE. CDR3 protein: CASSVRVNDPVGGRGTEAFF. The DNA of the CDR3 is TGTGCCAGCAGCGTACGGGTTAACGACCCAGTGGGGGGTCGGGGCACTGAAGCTTTCTTT.